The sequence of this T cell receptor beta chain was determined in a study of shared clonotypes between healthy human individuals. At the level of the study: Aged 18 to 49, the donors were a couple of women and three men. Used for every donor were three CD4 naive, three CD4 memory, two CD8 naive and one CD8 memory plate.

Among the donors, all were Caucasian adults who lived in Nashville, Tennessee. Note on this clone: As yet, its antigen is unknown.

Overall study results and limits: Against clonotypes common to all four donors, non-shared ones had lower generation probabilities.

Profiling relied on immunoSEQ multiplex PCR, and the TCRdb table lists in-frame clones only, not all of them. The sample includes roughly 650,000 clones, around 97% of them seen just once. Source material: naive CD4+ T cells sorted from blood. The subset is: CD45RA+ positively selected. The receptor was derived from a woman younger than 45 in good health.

As DNA, the CDR3 is TGTGCCAGCAGTTACTCTTCCAGGGACTATGGCTACACCTTC. Encoded protein: CASSYSSRDYGYTF. This chain connects TRBV6-5 to TRBJ1-2; the D gene is possibly TRBD1 (5 bases). Between the trimmed V and J ends, which lost 0 bases and 3 bases, there was a span of 8 bases. Germline V gene data show CDR1 as MNHEY and CDR2 as SVGAGI. The CDR3 loop spans 14 amino acids.